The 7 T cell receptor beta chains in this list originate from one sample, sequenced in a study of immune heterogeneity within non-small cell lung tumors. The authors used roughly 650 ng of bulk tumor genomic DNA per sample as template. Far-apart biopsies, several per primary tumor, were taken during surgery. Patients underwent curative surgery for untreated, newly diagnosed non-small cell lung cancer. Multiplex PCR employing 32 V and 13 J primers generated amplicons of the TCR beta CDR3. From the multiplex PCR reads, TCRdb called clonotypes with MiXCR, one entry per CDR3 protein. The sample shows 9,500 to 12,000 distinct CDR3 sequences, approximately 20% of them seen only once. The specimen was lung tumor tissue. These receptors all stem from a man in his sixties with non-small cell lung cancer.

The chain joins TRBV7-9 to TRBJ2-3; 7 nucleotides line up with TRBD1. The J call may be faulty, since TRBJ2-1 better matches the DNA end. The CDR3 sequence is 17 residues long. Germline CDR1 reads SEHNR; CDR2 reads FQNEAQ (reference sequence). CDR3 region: CASSSTPTGKAYNEQFF. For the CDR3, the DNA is TGTGCCAGCAGCTCCACCCCGACAGGGAAGGCCTACAATGAGCAGTTCTTC.

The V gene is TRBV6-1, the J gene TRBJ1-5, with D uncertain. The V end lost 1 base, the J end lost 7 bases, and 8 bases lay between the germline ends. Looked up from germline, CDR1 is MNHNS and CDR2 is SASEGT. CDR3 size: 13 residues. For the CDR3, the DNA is TGTGCCAGCAGTGAAGAAGGGTTGCAGCCCCAGCATTTT. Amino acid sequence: CASSEEGLQPQHF.

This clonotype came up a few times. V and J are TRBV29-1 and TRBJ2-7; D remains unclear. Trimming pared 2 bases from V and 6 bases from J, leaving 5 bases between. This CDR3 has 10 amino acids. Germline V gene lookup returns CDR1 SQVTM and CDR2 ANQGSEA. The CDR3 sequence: CSVEFGEQYF. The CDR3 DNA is TGCAGCGTTGAATTCGGCGAGCAGTACTTC.

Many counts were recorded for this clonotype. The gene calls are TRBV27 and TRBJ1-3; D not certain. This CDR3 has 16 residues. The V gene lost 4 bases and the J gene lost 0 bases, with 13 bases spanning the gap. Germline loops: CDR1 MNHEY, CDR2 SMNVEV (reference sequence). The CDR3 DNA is TGTGCCAGCAGTTCCAGGACGCCTTACTCTGGAAACACCATATATTTT. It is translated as CASSSRTPYSGNTIYF.

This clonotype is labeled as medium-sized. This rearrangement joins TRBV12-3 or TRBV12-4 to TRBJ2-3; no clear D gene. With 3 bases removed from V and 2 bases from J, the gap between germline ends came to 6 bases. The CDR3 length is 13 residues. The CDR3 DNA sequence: TGTGCCAGCAGTTTGGCTCCCACAGATACGCAGTATTTT. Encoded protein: CASSLAPTDTQYF.

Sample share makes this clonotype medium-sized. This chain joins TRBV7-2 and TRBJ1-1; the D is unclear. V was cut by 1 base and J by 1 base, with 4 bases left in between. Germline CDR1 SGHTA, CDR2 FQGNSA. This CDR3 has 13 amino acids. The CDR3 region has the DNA TGTGCCAGCAGCTTAGTTCCGAACACTGAAGCTTTCTTT. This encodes CASSLVPNTEAFF.

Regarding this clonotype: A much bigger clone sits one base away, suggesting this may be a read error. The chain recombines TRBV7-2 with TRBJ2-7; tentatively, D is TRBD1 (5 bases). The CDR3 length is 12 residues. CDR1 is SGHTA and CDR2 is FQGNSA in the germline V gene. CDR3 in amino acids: CASSQGSDEQYF. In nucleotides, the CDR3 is TGTGCCAGCAGTCAGGGCTCCGACGAGCAGTACTTC.